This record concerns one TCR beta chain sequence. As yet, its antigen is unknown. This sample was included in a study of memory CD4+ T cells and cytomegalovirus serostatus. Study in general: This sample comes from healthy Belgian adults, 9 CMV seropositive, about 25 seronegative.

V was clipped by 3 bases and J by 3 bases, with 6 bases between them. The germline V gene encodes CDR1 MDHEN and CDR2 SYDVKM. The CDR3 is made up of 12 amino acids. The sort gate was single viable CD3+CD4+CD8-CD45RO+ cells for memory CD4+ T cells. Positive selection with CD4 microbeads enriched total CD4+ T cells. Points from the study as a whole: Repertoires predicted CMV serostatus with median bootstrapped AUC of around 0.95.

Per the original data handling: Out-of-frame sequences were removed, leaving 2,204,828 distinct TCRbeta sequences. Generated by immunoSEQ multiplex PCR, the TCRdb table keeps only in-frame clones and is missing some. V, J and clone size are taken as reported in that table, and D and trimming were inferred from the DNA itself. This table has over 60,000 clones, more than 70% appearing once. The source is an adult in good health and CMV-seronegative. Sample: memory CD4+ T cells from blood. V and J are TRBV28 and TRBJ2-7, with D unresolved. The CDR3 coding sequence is TGTGCCAGCAGTTTCGGAGACTACGAGCAGTACTTC. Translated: CASSFGDYEQYF.